A selection of T cell receptor beta chains follows, all from one sample in a study of cytomegalovirus exposure and HLA in healthy donors. Produced via immunoSEQ multiplex PCR; TCRdb's table is partial and in-frame only. The sample comprises around 300,000 clones, roughly 70% of which are singletons, and 2% to 2.5% rests with the top ten. The sequenced sample was PBMCs. The receptors stem from a female donor in good health and CMV-seronegative. Both conserved end residues are part of each CDR3. Each record gives: V gene, J gene, CDR3 protein.

TRBV11-3,TRBJ2-2,CASSLVRPSGTGELFF
TRBV5-1,TRBJ2-3,CASSGTGSSTDTQYF
TRBV7-9,TRBJ2-2,CASSLLGQGTGELFF
TRBV11-1,NA,CASSLSLLTYEQYF
TRBV10-1,TRBJ1-2,CASSDSRAYGYTF
TRBV7-2,TRBJ2-5,CASSFSGLGSQETQYF
TRBV9,TRBJ2-1,CASSVAEGNNEQFF
TRBV5-4,TRBJ2-1,CASSPEGGAAKFF
TRBV19,TRBJ2-7,CASSVIGRNEQYF
TRBV5-5,TRBJ1-1,CASSLKGGTEAFF
TRBV6-1,TRBJ2-2,CASGGGELFF
TRBV7-8,TRBJ1-2,CASSLRQGHGYTF
TRBV19,TRBJ2-2,CASKPTYRTNTGTGELFF
TRBV4-1,TRBJ2-7,CASSQDRSGVVYEQYF
TRBV7-2,TRBJ2-6,CASSLDYSGANVLTF
TRBV5-1,TRBJ1-2,CASSFGTGGVWYYGYTF
TRBV5-1,TRBJ2-1,CASSSSSGLYNEQFF
TRBV5-6,TRBJ2-7,CASSLGYRASSYEQYF
TRBV6-1,TRBJ1-2,CASSEGDREHGYTF
TRBV9,TRBJ2-3,CASSVTGGFTADTQYF
TRBV5-1,NA,CASSLGGGSYEQYF
TRBV11-2,TRBJ2-5,CASSPRGPQETQYF